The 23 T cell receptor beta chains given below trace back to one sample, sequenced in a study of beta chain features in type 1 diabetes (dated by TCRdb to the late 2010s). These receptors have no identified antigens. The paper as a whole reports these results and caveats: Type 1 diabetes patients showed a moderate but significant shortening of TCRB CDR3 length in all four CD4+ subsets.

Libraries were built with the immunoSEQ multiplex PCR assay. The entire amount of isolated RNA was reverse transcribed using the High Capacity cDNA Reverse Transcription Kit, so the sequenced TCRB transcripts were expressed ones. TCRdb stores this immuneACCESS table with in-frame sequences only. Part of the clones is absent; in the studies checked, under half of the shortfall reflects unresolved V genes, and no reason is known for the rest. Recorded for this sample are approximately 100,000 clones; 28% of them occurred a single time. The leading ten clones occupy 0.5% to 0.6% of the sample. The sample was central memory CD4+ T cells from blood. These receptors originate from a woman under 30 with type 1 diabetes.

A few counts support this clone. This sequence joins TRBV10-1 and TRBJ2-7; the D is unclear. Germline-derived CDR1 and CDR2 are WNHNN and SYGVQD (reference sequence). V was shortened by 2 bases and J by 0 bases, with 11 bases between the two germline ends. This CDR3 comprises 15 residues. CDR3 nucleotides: TGCGCCAGCAGTGAGAAAACCGTTAGCTCCTACGAGCAGTACGTC. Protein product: CASSEKTVSSYEQYV.

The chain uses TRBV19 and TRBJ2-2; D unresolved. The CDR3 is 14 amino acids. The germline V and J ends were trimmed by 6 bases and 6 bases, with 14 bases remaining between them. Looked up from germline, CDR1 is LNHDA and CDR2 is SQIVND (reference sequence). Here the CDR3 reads CASRLYEVAGELFF. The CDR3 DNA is TGTGCCAGTAGGCTATACGAGGTAGCCGGGGAGCTGTTTTTT. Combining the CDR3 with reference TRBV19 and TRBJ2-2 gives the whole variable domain DGGITQSPKYLFRKEGQNVTLSCEQNLNHDAMYWYRQDPGQGLRLIYYSQIVNDFQKGDIAEGYSVSREKKESFPLTVTSAQKNPTAFYLCASRLYEVAGELFFGEGSRLTVL.

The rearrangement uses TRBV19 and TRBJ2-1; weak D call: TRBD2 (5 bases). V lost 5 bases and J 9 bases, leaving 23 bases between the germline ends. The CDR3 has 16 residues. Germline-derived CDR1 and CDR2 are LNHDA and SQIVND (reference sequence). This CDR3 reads CASSLSLGSASVEQFF. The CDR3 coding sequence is TGTGCCAGTAGTCTCTCACTAGGGTCCGCTTCCGTTGAGCAGTTCTTC.

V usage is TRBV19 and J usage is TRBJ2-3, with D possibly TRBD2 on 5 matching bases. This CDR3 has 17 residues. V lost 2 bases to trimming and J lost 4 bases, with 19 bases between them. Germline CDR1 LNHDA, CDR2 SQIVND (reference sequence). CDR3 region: CASSIFTTTYTPDTQYF. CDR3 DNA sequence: TGTGCCAGTAGTATATTTACGACTACTTACACGCCAGATACGCAGTATTTT. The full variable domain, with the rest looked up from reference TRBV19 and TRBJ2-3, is DGGITQSPKYLFRKEGQNVTLSCEQNLNHDAMYWYRQDPGQGLRLIYYSQIVNDFQKGDIAEGYSVSREKKESFPLTVTSAQKNPTAFYLCASSIFTTTYTPDTQYFGPGTRLTVL.

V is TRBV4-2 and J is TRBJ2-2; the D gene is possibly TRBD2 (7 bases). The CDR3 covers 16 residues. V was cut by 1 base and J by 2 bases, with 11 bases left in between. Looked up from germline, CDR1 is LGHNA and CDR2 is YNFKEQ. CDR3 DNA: TGTGCCAGCAGCCAAGGACGGGGGGCCAACACCGGGGAGCTGTTTTTT. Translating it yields CASSQGRGANTGELFF.

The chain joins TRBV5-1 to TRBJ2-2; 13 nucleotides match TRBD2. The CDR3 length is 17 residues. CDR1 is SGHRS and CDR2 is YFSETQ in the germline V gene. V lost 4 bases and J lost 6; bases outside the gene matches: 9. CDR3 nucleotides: TGCGCCAGCAGCCTACGACTAGCGGGAGGTGCGGCCGGGGAGCTGTTTTTT. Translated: CASSLRLAGGAAGELFF.

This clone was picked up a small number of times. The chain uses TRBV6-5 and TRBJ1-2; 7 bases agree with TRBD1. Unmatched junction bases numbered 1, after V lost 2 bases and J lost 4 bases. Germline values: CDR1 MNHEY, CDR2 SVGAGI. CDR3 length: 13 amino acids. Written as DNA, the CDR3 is TGTGCCAGCAGTTACGACAGGGCCTATGGCTACACCTTC. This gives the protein CASSYDRAYGYTF.

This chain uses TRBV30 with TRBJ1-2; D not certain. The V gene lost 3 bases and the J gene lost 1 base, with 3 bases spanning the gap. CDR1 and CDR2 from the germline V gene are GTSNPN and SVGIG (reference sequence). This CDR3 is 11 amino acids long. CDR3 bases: TGTGCCTGGAGCGGTAACTATGGCTACACCTTC. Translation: CAWSGNYGYTF.

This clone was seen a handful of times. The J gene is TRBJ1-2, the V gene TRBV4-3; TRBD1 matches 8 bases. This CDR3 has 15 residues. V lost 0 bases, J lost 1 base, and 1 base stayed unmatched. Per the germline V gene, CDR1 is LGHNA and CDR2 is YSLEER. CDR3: CASSQETGDNYGYTF. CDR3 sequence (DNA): TGCGCCAGCAGCCAAGAGACAGGGGATAACTATGGCTACACCTTC.

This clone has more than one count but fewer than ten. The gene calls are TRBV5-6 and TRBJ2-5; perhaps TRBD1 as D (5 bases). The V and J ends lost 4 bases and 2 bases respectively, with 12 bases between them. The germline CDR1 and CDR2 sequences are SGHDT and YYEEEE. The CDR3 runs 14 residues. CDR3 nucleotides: TGTGCCAGCAGCCCAATGGGGCTACAAGAGACCCAGTACTTC. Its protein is CASSPMGLQETQYF.

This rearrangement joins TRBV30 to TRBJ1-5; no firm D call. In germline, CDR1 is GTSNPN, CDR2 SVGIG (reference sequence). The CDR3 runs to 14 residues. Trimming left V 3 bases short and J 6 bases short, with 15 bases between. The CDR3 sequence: CAWSSTVAGQPQHF. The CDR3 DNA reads TGTGCCTGGAGCTCGACGGTAGCGGGTCAGCCCCAGCATTTT.

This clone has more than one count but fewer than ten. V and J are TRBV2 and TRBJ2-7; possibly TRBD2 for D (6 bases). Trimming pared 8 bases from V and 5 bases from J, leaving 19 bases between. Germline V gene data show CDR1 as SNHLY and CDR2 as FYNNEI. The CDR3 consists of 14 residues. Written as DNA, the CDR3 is TGTGCCAGCGGAATAAGGGCAGGGAGGCACGAGCAGTACTTC. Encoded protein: CASGIRAGRHEQYF.

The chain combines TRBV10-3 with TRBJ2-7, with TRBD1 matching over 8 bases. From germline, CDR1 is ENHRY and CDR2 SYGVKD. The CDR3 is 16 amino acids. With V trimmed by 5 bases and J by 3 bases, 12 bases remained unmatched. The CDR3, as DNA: TGTGCCATCAGTCGGACAGGGAGAAGAATTGTCTACGAGCAGTACGTC. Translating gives CAISRTGRRIVYEQYV.

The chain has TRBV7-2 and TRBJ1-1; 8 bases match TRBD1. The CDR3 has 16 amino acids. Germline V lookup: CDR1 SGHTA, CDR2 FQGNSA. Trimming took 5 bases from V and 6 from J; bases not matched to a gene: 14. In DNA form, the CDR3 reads TGTGCCAGCAGCCCTTCGGCCGGACAGGGTTGGGCTGAAGCTTTCTTT. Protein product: CASSPSAGQGWAEAFF.

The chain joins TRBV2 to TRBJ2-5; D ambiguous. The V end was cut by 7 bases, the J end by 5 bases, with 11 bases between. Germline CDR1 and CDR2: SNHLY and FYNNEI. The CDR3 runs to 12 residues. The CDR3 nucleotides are TGTGCCAGCAAAGGTGGCGGTGAGACCCAGTACTTC. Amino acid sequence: CASKGGGETQYF.

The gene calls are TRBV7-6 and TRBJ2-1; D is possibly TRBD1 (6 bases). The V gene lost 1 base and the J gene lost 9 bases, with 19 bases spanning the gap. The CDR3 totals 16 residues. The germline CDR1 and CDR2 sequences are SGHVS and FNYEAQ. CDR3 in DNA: TGTGCCAGCAGCTTAGTGCAGGGGCGCGGGTTTGGTGAGCAGTTCTTC. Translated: CASSLVQGRGFGEQFF.

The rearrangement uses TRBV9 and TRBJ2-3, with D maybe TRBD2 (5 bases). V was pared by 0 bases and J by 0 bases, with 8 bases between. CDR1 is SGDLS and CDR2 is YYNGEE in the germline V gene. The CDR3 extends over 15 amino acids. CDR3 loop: CASSVGPSSTDTQYF. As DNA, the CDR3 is TGTGCCAGCAGCGTAGGACCTAGCAGCACAGATACGCAGTATTTT.

The CDR3 region is CASSFTSGSVTDTQYF. The CDR3 DNA follows: TGTGCCAGCAGCTTCACTAGCGGGAGTGTCACAGATACGCAGTATTTT. J is TRBJ2-3 and V is TRBV11-2, with TRBD2 identical over 11 bases. This CDR3 comprises 16 residues. Germline lookup yields CDR1 SGHAT and CDR2 FQNNGV. V shed 3 bases, J shed 2 bases, and the junction held 4 bases outside the gene matches.

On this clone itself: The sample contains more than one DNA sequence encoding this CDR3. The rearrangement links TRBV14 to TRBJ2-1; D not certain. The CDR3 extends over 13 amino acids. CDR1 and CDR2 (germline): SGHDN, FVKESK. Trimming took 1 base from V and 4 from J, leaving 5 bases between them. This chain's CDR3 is CASSQALYNEQFF. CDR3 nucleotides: TGTGCCAGCAGCCAAGCACTATACAATGAGCAGTTCTTC.

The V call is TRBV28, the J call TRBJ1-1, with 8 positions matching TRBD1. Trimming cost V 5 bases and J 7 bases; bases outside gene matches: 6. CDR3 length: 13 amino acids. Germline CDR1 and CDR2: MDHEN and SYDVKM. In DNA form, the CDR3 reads TGTGCCAGCAGTCCCCGACAGGGGAGTGAAGCTTTCTTT. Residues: CASSPRQGSEAFF.

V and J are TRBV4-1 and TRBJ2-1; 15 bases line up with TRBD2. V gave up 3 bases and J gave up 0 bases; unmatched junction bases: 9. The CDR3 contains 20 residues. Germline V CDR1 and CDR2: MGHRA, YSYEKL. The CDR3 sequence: CASSHIGLAGGPSSYNEQFF. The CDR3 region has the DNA TGCGCCAGCAGCCACATAGGACTAGCGGGAGGGCCTAGCTCCTACAATGAGCAGTTCTTC.

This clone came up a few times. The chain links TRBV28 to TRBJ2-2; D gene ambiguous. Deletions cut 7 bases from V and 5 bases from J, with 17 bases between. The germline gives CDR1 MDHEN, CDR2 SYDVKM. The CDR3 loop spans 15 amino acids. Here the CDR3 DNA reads TGTGCCAGCAACTCTCCTGGTACGCAAACCGGGGAGCTGTTTTTT. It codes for CASNSPGTQTGELFF.

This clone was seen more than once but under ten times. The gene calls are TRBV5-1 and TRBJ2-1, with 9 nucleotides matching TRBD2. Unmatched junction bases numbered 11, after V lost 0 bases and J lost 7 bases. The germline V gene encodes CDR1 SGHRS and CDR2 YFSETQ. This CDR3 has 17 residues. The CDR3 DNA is TGCGCCAGCAGCTTGGCCCCAGGGAGCGGGAGGTTTAATGAGCAGTTCTTC. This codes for CASSLAPGSGRFNEQFF.